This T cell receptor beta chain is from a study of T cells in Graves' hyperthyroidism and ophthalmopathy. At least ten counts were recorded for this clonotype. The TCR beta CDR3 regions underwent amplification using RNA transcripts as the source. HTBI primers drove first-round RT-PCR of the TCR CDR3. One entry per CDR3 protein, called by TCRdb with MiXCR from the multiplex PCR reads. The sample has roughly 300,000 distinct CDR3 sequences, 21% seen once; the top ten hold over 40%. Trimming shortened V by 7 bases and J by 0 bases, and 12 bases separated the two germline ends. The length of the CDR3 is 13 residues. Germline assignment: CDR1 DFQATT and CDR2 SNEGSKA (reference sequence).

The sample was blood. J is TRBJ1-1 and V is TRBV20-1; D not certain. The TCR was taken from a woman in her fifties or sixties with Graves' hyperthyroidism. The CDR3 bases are TGCAGTGGAATGGAGGCGCTGAACACTGAAGCTTTCTTT. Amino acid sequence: CSGMEALNTEAFF.